There are a few counts of the clone carrying this T cell receptor beta chain. The antigen remains unidentified. This entry belongs to a study of blood T cells in healthy people across ages. The study's findings and limits: What prevented conclusive comparison of naive and antigen-experienced cells was that PBMCs were unsorted.

The authors drew approximately 9 milliliters of peripheral blood from each donor. A second about 6 to 11 cycle PCR used barcoded and J-beta primers. No fewer than 2.5 million CDR3-containing paired-end reads came from each sample. MiXCR, run by TCRdb on the 5' RACE reads, gives a single entry per CDR3 protein. The sample yields 1.5 million to 2 million distinct CDR3 sequences, 28% seen once. Germline-derived CDR1 and CDR2 are SGHTA and FQGNSA. Unmatched junction bases numbered 7, after V lost 3 bases and J lost 7 bases. The CDR3 covers 15 residues. This sequence originates from a woman in her twenties or thirties in good health. The rearrangement uses TRBV7-2 and TRBJ2-3, with TRBD2 identical over 10 bases. Sequenced material: blood. CDR3 DNA sequence: TGTGCCAGCAGCTTCGGGCTAGCGGGAGAATATACGCAGTATTTT. Translated: CASSFGLAGEYTQYF.